In its sample, the clone carrying this T cell receptor (beta chain) was seen many times. Its antigen is not identified. The data are from a study of CD8+CD57+ T cells in acquired aplastic anemia. Whole-study context: An average of roughly 2.9 ug of DNA was obtained from sorted CD4+ and CD8+ cells. Whole-study results and caveats: The study identified roughly 29 CD8+ CDR3 sequences shared by patients and controls. Patients and controls had CD8+ Simpson's diversity values that were not significantly distinct.

Using genomic DNA as the template, TCR beta VDJ and CDR3 profiling was carried out. Using its own MiXCR run on the reads, TCRdb lists one record per CDR3 protein. The data show a few hundred thousand distinct CDR3 sequences, almost 35% seen once. The CDR3 has 13 residues. Germline lookup yields CDR1 SEHNR and CDR2 FQNEAQ (reference sequence). V lost 6 bases and J lost 4; bases outside the gene matches: 6. The sequenced sample consisted of sorted CD4+, CD8+, or CD8+CD57+ T cells (not recorded which) from PBMCs. The rearrangement links TRBV7-9 to TRBJ2-7; 7 bases match TRBD2. The TCR sequence derives from a human donor in good health, serving as a control. The CDR3 spells CASSRRERYEQYF. The CDR3 DNA reads as TGTGCCAGCAGTAGGCGGGAGCGGTACGAGCAGTACTTC.